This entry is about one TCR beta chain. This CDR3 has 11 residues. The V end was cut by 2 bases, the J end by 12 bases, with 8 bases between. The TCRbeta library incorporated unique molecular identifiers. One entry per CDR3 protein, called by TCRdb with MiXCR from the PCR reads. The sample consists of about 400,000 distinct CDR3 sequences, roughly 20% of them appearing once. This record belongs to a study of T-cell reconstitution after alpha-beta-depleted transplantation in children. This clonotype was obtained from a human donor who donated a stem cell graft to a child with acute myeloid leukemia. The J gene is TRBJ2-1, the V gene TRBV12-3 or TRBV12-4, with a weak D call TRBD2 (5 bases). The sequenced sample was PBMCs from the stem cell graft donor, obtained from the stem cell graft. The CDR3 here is CASSLNRGQFF. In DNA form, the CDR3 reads TGTGCCAGCAGTTTAAACCGGGGGCAGTTCTTC.